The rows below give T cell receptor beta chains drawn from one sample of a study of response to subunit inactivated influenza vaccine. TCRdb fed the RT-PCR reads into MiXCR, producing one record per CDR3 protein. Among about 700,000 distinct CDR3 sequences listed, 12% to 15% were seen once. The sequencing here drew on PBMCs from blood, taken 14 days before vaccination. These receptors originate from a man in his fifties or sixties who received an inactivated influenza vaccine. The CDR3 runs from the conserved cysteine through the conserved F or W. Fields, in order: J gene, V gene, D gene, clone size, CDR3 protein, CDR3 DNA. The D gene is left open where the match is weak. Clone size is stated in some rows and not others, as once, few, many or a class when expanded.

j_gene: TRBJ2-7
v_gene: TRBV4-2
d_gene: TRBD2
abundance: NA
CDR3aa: CASSPQRGASYEQYF
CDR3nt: TGTGCCAGCAGCCCCCAGCGGGGGGCCTCCTACGAGCAGTACTTC

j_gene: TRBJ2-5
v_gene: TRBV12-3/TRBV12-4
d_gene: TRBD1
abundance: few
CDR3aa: CASSFFSGAGGQETQYF
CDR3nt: TGTGCCAGCAGTTTTTTTTCCGGGGCAGGGGGCCAAGAGACCCAGTACTTC

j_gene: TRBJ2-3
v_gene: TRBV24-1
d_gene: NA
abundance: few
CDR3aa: CATSDPGTASTDTQYF
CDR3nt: TGTGCCACCAGTGACCCCGGGACGGCAAGCACAGATACGCAGTATTTT

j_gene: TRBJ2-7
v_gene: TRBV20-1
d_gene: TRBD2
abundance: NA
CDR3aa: CSPYRTSVGEQYF
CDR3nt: TGCAGTCCGTACCGGACTAGCGTCGGCGAGCAGTACTTC

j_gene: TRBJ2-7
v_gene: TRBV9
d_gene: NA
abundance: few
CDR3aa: CASSVEGAPYEQYF
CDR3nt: TGTGCCAGCAGCGTAGAGGGAGCACCCTACGAGCAGTACTTC

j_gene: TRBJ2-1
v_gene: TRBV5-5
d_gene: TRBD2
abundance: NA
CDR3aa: CASSLNGGGANEQFF
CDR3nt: TGTGCCAGCAGCTTGAATGGCGGGGGGGCCAATGAGCAGTTCTTC

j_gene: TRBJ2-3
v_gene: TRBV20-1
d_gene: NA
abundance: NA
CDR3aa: CSARDLAAADTQYF
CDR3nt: TGCAGTGCTAGAGACTTAGCGGCCGCGGATACGCAGTATTTT

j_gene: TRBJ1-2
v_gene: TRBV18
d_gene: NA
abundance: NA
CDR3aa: CASSPDQNYGYTF
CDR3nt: TGTGCCAGCTCACCTGACCAGAACTATGGCTACACCTTC

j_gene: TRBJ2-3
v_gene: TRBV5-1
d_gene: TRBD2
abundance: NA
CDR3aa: CASSSGLAEFTDTQYF
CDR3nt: TGCGCCAGCAGCTCGGGACTAGCGGAATTCACAGATACGCAGTATTTT

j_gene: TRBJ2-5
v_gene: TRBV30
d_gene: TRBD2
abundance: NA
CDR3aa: CAWSPGLAGTRQTQYF
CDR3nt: TGTGCCTGGAGCCCCGGGCTAGCGGGAACCCGGCAGACCCAGTACTTC

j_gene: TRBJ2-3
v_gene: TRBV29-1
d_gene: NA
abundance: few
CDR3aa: CSAGTSLTDTQYF
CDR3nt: TGCAGCGCCGGGACAAGTCTCACAGATACGCAGTATTTT

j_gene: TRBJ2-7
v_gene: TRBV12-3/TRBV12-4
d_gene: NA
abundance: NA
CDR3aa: CASSLYIPGEQYF
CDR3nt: TGTGCCAGCAGTTTATATATTCCCGGTGAGCAGTACTTC

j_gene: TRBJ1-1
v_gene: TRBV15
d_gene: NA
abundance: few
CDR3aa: CATSREGGFYEAFF
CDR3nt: TGTGCCACCAGCAGGGAAGGAGGATTCTATGAAGCTTTCTTT

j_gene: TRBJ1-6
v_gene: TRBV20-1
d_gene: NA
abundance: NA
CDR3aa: CSVRAPGLWDSPLHF
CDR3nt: TGCAGTGTTAGGGCCCCAGGGTTGTGGGATTCACCCCTCCACTTT

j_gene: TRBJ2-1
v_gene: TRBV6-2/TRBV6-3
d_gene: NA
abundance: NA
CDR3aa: CASTRDRRYEQFF
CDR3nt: TGTGCCAGCACCCGGGACCGACGGTATGAGCAGTTCTTC

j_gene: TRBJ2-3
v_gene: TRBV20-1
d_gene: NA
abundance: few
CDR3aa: CSATEIQSTDTQYF
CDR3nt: TGCAGTGCGACAGAGATACAGAGCACAGATACGCAGTATTTT

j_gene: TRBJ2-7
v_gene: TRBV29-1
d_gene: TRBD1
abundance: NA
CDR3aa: CSVIQDRASYEQYF
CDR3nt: TGCAGCGTGATACAGGACAGGGCTTCCTACGAGCAGTACTTC

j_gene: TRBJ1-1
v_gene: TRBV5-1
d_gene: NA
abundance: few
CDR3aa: CASSEGKAFF
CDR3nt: TGCGCCAGCTCGGAGGGTAAAGCTTTCTTT

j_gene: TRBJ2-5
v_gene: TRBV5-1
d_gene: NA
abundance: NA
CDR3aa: CASSFANHQETQYF
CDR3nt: TGCGCCAGCAGCTTCGCGAATCACCAAGAGACCCAGTACTTC

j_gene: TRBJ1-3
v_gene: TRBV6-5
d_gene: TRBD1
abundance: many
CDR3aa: CASSLTSPGGSSGNTIYF
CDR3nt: TGTGCCAGCAGCTTAACCAGTCCAGGGGGCAGCTCTGGAAACACCATATATTTT

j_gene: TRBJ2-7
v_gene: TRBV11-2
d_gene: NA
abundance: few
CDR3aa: CASSPGSRTEQYF
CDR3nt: TGTGCCAGCAGCCCAGGGTCCCGAACGGAACAGTACTTC

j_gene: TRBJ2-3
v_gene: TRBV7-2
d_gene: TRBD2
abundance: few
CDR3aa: CASSLVAGVVTDTQYF
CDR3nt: TGTGCCAGCAGCTTAGTTGCGGGAGTGGTGACAGATACGCAGTATTTT

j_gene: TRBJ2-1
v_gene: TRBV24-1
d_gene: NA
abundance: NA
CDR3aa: CATSATGRGPYNEQFF
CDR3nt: TGTGCCACCAGTGCCACCGGGAGGGGGCCCTACAATGAGCAGTTCTTC

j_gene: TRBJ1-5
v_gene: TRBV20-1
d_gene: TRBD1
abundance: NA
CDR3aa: CSASRQGGNQPQHF
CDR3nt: TGCAGTGCTAGTAGACAGGGAGGCAATCAGCCCCAGCATTTT

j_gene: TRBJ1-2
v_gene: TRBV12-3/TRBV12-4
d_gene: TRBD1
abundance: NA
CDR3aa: CASSWTGSGSGYTF
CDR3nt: TGTGCCAGCAGTTGGACAGGGTCAGGGAGTGGCTACACCTTC

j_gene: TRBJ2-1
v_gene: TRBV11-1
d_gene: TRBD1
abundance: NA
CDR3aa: CASSPPKGANHASYNEQFF
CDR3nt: TGTGCCAGCAGCCCCCCCAAGGGGGCTAACCATGCTTCCTACAATGAGCAGTTCTTC

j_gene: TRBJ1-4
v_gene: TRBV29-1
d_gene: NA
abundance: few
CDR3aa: CSVQQGGGNEKLFF
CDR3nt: TGCAGCGTCCAACAGGGAGGTGGTAATGAAAAACTGTTTTTT

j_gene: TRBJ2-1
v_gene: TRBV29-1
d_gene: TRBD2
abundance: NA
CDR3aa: CSASTSGGANEQFF
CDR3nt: TGCAGCGCCTCGACTAGCGGGGGGGCCAATGAGCAGTTCTTC

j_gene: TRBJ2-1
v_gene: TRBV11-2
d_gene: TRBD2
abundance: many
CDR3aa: CASSSSSGGHNEQFF
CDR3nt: TGTGCCAGCAGCTCCTCTAGCGGGGGGCATAATGAGCAGTTCTTC

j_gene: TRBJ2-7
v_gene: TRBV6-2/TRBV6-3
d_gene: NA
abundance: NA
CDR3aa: CASSRWGYHEQYF
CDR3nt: TGTGCCAGCAGCCGATGGGGGTACCACGAGCAGTACTTC

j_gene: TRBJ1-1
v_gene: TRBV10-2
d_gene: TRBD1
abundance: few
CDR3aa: CASRRDREGMNTEAFF
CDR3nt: TGCGCCAGCAGGAGGGACAGGGAGGGGATGAACACTGAAGCTTTCTTT

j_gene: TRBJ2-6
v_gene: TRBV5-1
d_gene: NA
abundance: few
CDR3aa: CASSLDSAGANVLTF
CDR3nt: TGCGCCAGCAGCTTGGATAGTGCGGGGGCCAACGTCCTGACTTTC

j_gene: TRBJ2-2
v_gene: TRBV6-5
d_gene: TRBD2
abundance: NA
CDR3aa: CASTSFGSGGTGELFF
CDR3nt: TGTGCCAGCACTTCGTTTGGTAGCGGGGGCACCGGGGAGCTGTTTTTT

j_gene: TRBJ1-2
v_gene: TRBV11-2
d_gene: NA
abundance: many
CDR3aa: CASSLAEQVGYGYTF
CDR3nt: TGTGCCAGCAGCTTAGCTGAGCAGGTCGGCTATGGCTACACCTTC

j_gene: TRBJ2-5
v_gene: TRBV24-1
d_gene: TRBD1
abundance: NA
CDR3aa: CATSEGQGQETQYF
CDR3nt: TGTGCCACCAGTGAGGGACAGGGGCAAGAGACCCAGTACTTC

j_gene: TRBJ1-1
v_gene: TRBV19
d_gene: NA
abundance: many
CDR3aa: CASSMGKPQGSFF
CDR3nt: TGTGCCAGTAGTATGGGGAAGCCACAGGGTTCCTTCTTT

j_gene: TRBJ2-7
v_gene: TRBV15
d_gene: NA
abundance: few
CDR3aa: CATSRDRGSVSHEQYF
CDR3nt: TGTGCCACCAGCAGAGATCGAGGCAGCGTATCCCACGAGCAGTACTTC

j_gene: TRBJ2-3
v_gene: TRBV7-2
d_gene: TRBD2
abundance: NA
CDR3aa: CASSLASGLSDTQYF
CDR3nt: TGTGCCAGCAGCTTAGCTAGCGGGCTAAGTGATACGCAGTATTTT

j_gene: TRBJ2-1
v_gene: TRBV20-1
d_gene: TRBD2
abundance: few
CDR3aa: CSARAGAAYNEQFF
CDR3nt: TGCAGTGCTAGGGCGGGAGCGGCCTACAATGAGCAGTTCTTC

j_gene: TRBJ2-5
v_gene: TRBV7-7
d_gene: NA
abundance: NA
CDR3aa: CASSMTVQETQYF
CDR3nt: TGTGCCAGCAGCATGACAGTACAAGAGACCCAGTACTTC

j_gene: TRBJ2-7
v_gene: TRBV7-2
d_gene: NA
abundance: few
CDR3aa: CASSWTGQSSYEQYF
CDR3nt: TGTGCCAGCAGCTGGACCGGCCAATCCTCCTACGAGCAGTACTTC

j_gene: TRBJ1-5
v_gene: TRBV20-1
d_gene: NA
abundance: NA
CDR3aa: CSAPTGTSNQPQHF
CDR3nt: TGCAGTGCGCCCACCGGGACATCGAATCAGCCCCAGCATTTT

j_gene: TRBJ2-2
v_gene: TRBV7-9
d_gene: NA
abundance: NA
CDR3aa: CASSLAVNGELFF
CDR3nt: TGTGCCAGCAGCTTAGCAGTGAACGGGGAGCTGTTTTTT

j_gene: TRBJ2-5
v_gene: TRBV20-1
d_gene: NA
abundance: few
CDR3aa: CSASRQHQETQYF
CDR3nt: TGCAGTGCTAGTCGGCAGCACCAAGAGACCCAGTACTTC

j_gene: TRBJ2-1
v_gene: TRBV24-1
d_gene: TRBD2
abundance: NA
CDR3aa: CATSDPGLADEQFF
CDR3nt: TGTGCCACCAGTGACCCGGGACTAGCGGATGAGCAGTTCTTC

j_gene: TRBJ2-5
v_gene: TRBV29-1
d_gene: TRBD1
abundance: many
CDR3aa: CSVPGQDRTTQYF
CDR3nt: TGCAGCGTCCCGGGACAGGACAGGACGACCCAGTACTTC

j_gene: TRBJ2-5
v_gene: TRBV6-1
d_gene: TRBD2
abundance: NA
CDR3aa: CASVGAGGETQYF
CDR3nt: TGTGCCAGTGTGGGAGCGGGAGGTGAGACCCAGTACTTC

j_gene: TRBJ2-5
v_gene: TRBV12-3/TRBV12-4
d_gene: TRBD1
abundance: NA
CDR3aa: CATSRQGAWESQYF
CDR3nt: TGTGCCACCTCGAGACAGGGGGCTTGGGAGTCCCAGTACTTC

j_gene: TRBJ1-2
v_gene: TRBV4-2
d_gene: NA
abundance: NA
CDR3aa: CASSQDSNGYTF
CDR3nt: TGTGCCAGCAGCCAAGACAGTAATGGCTACACCTTC

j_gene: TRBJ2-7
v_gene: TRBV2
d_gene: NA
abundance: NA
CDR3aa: CASSESRGRSYEQYF
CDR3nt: TGTGCCAGCAGTGAATCGCGGGGGCGATCCTACGAGCAGTACTTC

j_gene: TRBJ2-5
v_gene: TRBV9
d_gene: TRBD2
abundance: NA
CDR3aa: CASSVGSAGVETQYF
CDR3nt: TGTGCCAGCAGCGTAGGATCAGCGGGAGTCGAGACCCAGTACTTC

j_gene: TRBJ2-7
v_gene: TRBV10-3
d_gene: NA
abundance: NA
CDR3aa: CAISEDRYSYEQYF
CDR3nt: TGTGCCATCAGTGAGGACAGATACAGCTACGAGCAGTACTTC

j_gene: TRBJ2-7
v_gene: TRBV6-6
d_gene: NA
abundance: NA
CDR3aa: CATATAPYEQYF
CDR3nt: TGTGCCACCGCGACAGCTCCCTACGAGCAGTACTTC

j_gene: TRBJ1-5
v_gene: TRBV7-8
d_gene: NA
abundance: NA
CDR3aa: CASSSIGQGNQPQHF
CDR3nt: TGTGCCAGCAGCTCCATCGGCCAGGGGAATCAGCCCCAGCATTTT

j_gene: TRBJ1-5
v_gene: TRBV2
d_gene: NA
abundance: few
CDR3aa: CASSGSRYSNQPQHF
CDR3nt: TGTGCCAGCAGCGGGAGCCGTTATAGCAATCAGCCCCAGCATTTT